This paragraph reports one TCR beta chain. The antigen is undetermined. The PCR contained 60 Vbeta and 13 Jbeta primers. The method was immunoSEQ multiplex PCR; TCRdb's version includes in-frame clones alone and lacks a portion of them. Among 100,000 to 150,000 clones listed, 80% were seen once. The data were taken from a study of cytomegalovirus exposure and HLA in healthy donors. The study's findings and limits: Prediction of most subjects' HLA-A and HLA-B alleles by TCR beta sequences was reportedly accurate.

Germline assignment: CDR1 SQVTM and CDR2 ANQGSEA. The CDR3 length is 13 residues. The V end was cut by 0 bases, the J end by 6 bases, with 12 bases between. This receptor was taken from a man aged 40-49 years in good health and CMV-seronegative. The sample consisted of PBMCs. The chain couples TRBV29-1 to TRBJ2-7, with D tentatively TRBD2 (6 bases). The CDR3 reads CSVEDDGGGEQYF. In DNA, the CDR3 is TGCAGCGTTGAAGATGACGGGGGTGGCGAGCAGTACTTC.